The sequence of this T cell receptor (beta chain) was determined in a study of T cell changes during pregnancy in multiple sclerosis. Produced via immunoSEQ multiplex PCR; TCRdb's table is partial and in-frame only. The data contain about 61,000 clones, over 80% of them singletons. The CDR3 sequence is 12 residues long. The V gene lost 10 bases and the J gene lost 8 bases, with 15 bases spanning the gap. CDR1 is SGHVS, CDR2 FNYEAQ, per germline. This chain links TRBV7-6 with TRBJ2-1, with TRBD2 as a possible D gene (6 bases). The source is a female donor in good health, enrolled as a control in a pregnancy study. Sequencing used peripheral blood, obtained in the first trimester of pregnancy. CDR3 amino acids: CATSPGDYEQFF. The CDR3 bases are TGTGCCACCTCCCCCGGGGACTATGAGCAGTTCTTC.